Listed below are T cell receptor beta chains from one sample, sequenced in a study of blood T cell repertoires in COVID-19. Profiling relied on immunoSEQ multiplex PCR, and the TCRdb table lists in-frame clones only, not all of them. Of around 470,000 clones listed, 80% to 95% are singletons. Sequencing was performed on PBMCs or T cells enriched from blood (not recorded which). All receptors come from a young man who had recovered from COVID-19. Each CDR3 is given with its conserved first and last residue. D genes are given only for firm matches. Where a row states a size, it is once, few, many or the class of an expanded clone; other rows omit it.

>TRBJ2-5|-|-|TRBV14
CASSQERGTYQETQYF
TGTGCCAGCAGCCAAGAACGGGGAACGTACCAAGAGACCCAGTACTTC
>TRBJ1-4|TRBD1|-|TRBV27
CASSPRQGNEKLFF
TGTGCCAGCAGTCCAAGACAGGGTAATGAAAAACTGTTTTTT
>TRBJ1-2|-|-|TRBV6-5
CASSYSSAANYGYTF
TGTGCCAGCAGTTACTCGAGTGCCGCTAACTATGGCTACACCTTC
>TRBJ2-4|TRBD2|-|TRBV28
CASSTSGTIAKNIQYF
TGTGCCAGCAGTACCTCAGGGACTATAGCCAAAAACATTCAGTACTTC
>TRBJ1-4|-|-|TRBV27
CASSLGGLGKLFF
TGTGCCAGCAGTTTGGGCGGGTTGGGAAAACTGTTTTTT
>TRBJ1-1|-|once|TRBV28
CASSLGRETNTEAFF
TGTGCCAGCAGTTTGGGCCGCGAGACGAACACTGAAGCTTTCTTT
>TRBJ2-5|TRBD2|-|TRBV5-6
CASSLNLPGGLETQYF
TGTGCCAGCAGCTTAAACCTACCGGGAGGGTTGGAGACCCAGTACTTC
>TRBJ2-3|TRBD1|-|TRBV25-1
CASRDRAGTDTQYF
TGTGCCAGCAGAGACAGGGCTGGCACAGATACGCAGTATTTT
>TRBJ1-2|-|-|TRBV6-5
CASSRNTGKNYGYTF
TGTGCCAGCAGCCGAAATACAGGGAAAAACTATGGCTACACCTTC
>TRBJ2-7|TRBD2|-|TRBV7-9
CASSFSGSSDYEQYF
TGTGCCAGCAGCTTTAGCGGGAGCTCAGACTACGAGCAGTACTTC
>TRBJ2-5|TRBD2|-|TRBV20-1
CSASLQAGVHQETQYF
TGCAGTGCTAGTCTTCAAGCGGGGGTACACCAAGAGACCCAGTACTTC
>TRBJ2-2|TRBD1|few|TRBV6-6
CASSRGGAGLTGELFF
TGTGCCAGCAGTCGAGGGGGCGCTGGCCTCACCGGGGAGCTGTTTTTT
>TRBJ2-7|-|-|TRBV2
CASSPETGYEQYF
TGTGCCAGCAGCCCCGAGACTGGCTACGAGCAGTACTTC
>TRBJ2-5|-|-|TRBV20-1
CSASSGQETQYF
TGCAGTGCTAGTAGCGGTCAAGAGACCCAGTACTTC
>TRBJ1-1|-|-|TRBV28
CASSLSLEVIVAFF
TGTGCCAGCAGTTTATCCCTCGAGGTTATTGTAGCTTTCTTT
>TRBJ1-3|TRBD1|-|TRBV5-4
CASSLTGTGLGTIYF
TGTGCCAGCAGCCTTACCGGGACAGGCCTCGGCACCATATATTTT
>TRBJ2-4|-|-|TRBV28
CASSFDPRGAKNIQYF
TGTGCCAGCAGTTTTGACCCTCGGGGGGCCAAAAACATTCAGTACTTC
>TRBJ1-4|TRBD1|-|TRBV11-2
CASSRDRLTNEKLFF
TGTGCCAGCAGCCGGGACAGGTTAACTAATGAAAAACTGTTTTTT
>TRBJ1-2|-|-|TRBV10-3
CAISTGNGYTF
TGTGCCATCAGTACAGGGAATGGCTACACCTTC
>TRBJ1-5|-|-|TRBV21-1
CASSTTPGNQPQHF
TGTGCCAGCAGCACCACACCGGGAAATCAGCCCCAGCATTTT
>TRBJ1-5|TRBD1|-|TRBV27
CASTETGGNQPQHF
TGTGCCAGCACTGAGACAGGGGGTAATCAGCCCCAGCATTTT
>TRBJ2-7|TRBD2|-|TRBV27
CASSLFAGYSGSSYEQYF
TGTGCCAGCAGTTTATTCGCCGGGTATAGCGGGAGCTCCTACGAGCAGTACTTC
>TRBJ1-4|TRBD1|-|TRBV2
CASSSTGKDEKLFF
TGTGCCAGCAGCTCGACAGGGAAGGATGAAAAACTGTTTTTT
>TRBJ1-3|-|-|TRBV7-9
CASSPLPGAGNTIYF
TGTGCCAGCAGCCCCCTTCCAGGGGCTGGAAACACCATATATTTT
>TRBJ2-3|-|-|TRBV2
CASTGADTQYF
TGTGCCAGCACAGGGGCAGATACGCAGTATTTT
>TRBJ2-2|TRBD2|-|TRBV5-6
CASSRAGLNTGELFF
TGTGCCAGCAGCCGAGCGGGATTGAACACCGGGGAGCTGTTTTTT
>TRBJ1-1|-|-|TRBV16
CASSRAGPNTEAFF
TGTGCCAGCAGCCGGGCGGGTCCGAACACTGAAGCTTTCTTT
>TRBJ1-3|TRBD1|-|TRBV7-6
CASSLDRGQGFGNTIYF
TGTGCCAGCAGCTTAGACCGTGGACAGGGATTTGGAAACACCATATATTTT
>TRBJ2-7|-|-|TRBV27
CASSSRQFYEQYF
TGTGCCAGCAGTTCGAGACAGTTCTACGAGCAGTACTTC
>TRBJ1-1|TRBD1|-|TRBV5-1
CASSSTGGNTEAFF
TGCGCCAGCAGCTCGACAGGGGGCAACACTGAAGCTTTCTTT
>TRBJ2-1|TRBD2|-|TRBV24-1
CATSDLPLAGLDNEQFF
TGTGCCACCAGTGATCTCCCTCTAGCGGGATTAGACAATGAGCAGTTCTTC
>TRBJ1-3|-|few|TRBV6-1
CASSEYGGDTIYF
TGTGCCAGCAGTGAATACGGGGGGGACACCATATATTTT
>TRBJ1-5|TRBD1|-|TRBV5-4
CASSTDRDGNQPQHF
TGTGCCAGCAGTACTGACAGGGACGGCAATCAGCCCCAGCATTTT
>TRBJ1-3|TRBD1|-|TRBV6-5
CASRSDRGYENTIYF
TGTGCCAGCAGGTCGGACAGGGGGTATGAAAACACCATATATTTT
>TRBJ2-7|-|-|TRBV27
CASSLEYFGYEQYF
TGTGCCAGCAGTTTGGAGTACTTTGGGTACGAGCAGTACTTC
>TRBJ1-1|TRBD1|-|TRBV14
CASSLTGFDSTEAFF
TGTGCCAGCAGCCTGACAGGGTTCGACTCGACTGAAGCTTTCTTT
>TRBJ2-5|TRBD2|few|TRBV6-5
CASSLSSGGRETQYF
TGTGCCAGCAGTCTCTCTAGCGGGGGTCGAGAGACCCAGTACTTC
>TRBJ1-2|-|-|TRBV5-4
CASRGQVYGYTF
TGTGCCAGCAGGGGACAAGTCTATGGCTACACCTTC
>TRBJ1-5|-|-|TRBV19
CASRQKDSPNQPQHF
TGTGCCAGTAGACAGAAGGACAGTCCAAATCAGCCCCAGCATTTT
>TRBJ1-2|-|-|TRBV28
CATKLRVTNYGYTF
TGTGCCACGAAACTACGGGTTACTAACTATGGCTACACCTTC
>TRBJ1-2|TRBD1|-|TRBV28
CASSFRDRGRSDYGYTF
TGTGCCAGCAGTTTCAGGGACAGGGGGCGCTCCGACTATGGCTACACCTTC
>TRBJ1-3|-|once|TRBV11-2
CATQGSFSGNTIYF
TGTGCTACTCAGGGCAGCTTCTCTGGAAACACCATATATTTT
>TRBJ1-2|TRBD1|-|TRBV7-3
CASSLGQGNGYTF
TGTGCCAGCAGCTTGGGACAGGGGAATGGCTACACCTTC
>TRBJ2-7|-|-|TRBV18
CASSPLSTRGSYEQYF
TGTGCCAGCTCACCACTGAGTACTCGCGGCTCCTACGAGCAGTACTTC
>TRBJ2-3|-|-|TRBV5-4
CASSSSRGDTQYF
TGTGCCAGCAGCTCGTCCCGCGGGGATACGCAGTATTTT
>TRBJ1-5|TRBD1|-|TRBV2
CASSEWVGQGAGSNQPQHF
TGTGCCAGCAGTGAATGGGTCGGACAGGGGGCTGGAAGCAATCAGCCCCAGCATTTT
>TRBJ1-2|-|-|TRBV5-5
CASNRDKSSFLYGYTF
TGTGCCAGCAACCGGGACAAGTCCTCCTTTCTCTATGGCTACACCTTC
>TRBJ1-5|TRBD1|-|TRBV2
CASGTGSYNQPQHF
TGTGCCAGCGGGACAGGTTCGTACAATCAGCCCCAGCATTTT